This T cell receptor beta chain was recovered during a study of shared clonotypes between healthy human individuals. CD45RO-negative CD8 cells positively selected for CCR7 made up the naive population, which excluded terminally differentiated effector memory CD45RA+ cells. Assay used: immunoSEQ multiplex PCR; TCRdb lists only in-frame clones, some missing. The sample has approximately 2,000,000 clones, 93% seen once. The receptor's source is a man between 18 and 35 years old in good health. Some clones in this sample may be carry-over from other donors' samples. The sequencing input was naive CD8+ T cells from PBMCs.

The CDR3 nucleotides read TGCAGCGTCAGAGGGGCGGGCTTACCCCCCTACAATGAGCAGTTCTTC. Protein product: CSVRGAGLPPYNEQFF. J is TRBJ2-1 and V is TRBV29-1, with D perhaps being TRBD1 or TRBD2 (5 bases each). The CDR3 loop spans 16 amino acids. Per the germline V gene, CDR1 is SQVTM and CDR2 is ANQGSEA. The germline V and J ends were trimmed by 6 bases and 2 bases, with 20 bases remaining between them.